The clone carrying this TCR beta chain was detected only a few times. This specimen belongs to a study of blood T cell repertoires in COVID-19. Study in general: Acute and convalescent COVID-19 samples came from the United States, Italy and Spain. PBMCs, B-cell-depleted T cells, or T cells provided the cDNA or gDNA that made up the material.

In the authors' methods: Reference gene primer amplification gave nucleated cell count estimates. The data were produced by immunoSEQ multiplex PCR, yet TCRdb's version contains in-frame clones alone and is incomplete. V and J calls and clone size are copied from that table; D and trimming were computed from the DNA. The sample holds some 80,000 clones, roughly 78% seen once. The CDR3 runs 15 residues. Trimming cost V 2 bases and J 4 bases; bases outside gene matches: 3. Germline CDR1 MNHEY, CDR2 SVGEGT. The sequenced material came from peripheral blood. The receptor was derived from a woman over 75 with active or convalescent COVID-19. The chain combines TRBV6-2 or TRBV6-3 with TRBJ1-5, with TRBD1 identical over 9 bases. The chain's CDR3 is CASSYPGTGNQPQHF. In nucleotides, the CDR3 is TGTGCCAGCAGTTACCCCGGGACAGGGAATCAGCCCCAGCATTTT.